This T cell receptor (beta chain) is drawn from a study of blood T cell repertoires in COVID-19. The overall study: Sources were T cells, B-cell-depleted T cells, or PBMCs; the material itself was cDNA or gDNA.

Method: immunoSEQ multiplex PCR; TCRdb's copy keeps in-frame clones and lacks some. This repertoire shows around 190,000 clones, 88% found once; its top ten account for more than 8.5%. Cohorts were based on clinical histories the participants reported. Germline assignment: CDR1 MNHEY and CDR2 SVGAGI. The CDR3 consists of 15 residues. V gave up 1 base and J gave up 7 bases, with 16 bases separating them. The sequence was obtained from a woman aged 18-29 years who had recovered from COVID-19. Material for sequencing was PBMCs or T cells enriched from blood (not recorded which). The chain combines TRBV6-5 with TRBJ1-1; D unclear. CDR3 residues: CASSYFDGVFNEAFF. Written as DNA, the CDR3 is TGTGCCAGCAGTTACTTCGACGGAGTTTTTAATGAAGCTTTCTTT.